Listed below are T cell receptor beta chains from one sample, sequenced in a study of cytomegalovirus exposure and HLA in healthy donors. Repertoires were generated with immunoSEQ multiplex PCR, while TCRdb's copy carries only in-frame clones and drops some. The table shows 140,000 to 150,000 clones, with around 75% occurring only once. The sequenced material came from PBMCs. The receptor source for this set is a woman aged 40 to 50 in good health and CMV-seronegative. Both conserved end residues are trimmed from each CDR3.

J | length | V | CDR3
TRBJ1-1 | 10 | TRBV7-9 | SSSFGQGEAF
TRBJ1-5 | 14 | TRBV19 | ASSISGARSNQPQH
TRBJ2-1 | 15 | TRBV7-9 | ASSQMTSQVAYNEQF
TRBJ1-5 | 13 | TRBV28 | ASSSQTGANQPQH
TRBJ2-1 | 12 | TRBV2 | ASSEQGGGDEQF
TRBJ1-3 | 14 | TRBV5-1 | ASSLAYRELGNTIY
TRBJ1-1 | 11 | TRBV19 | ASNPGVNTEAF
TRBJ1-2 | 14 | TRBV6-5 | ASSFTYEQGISRYT
TRBJ2-7 | 11 | TRBV6-5 | ASSLAAYYEQY
TRBJ2-1 | 13 | TRBV5-1 | ASSLVSNSYNEQF
TRBJ2-2 | 13 | TRBV6-5 | ASSSRTGLAGELF
TRBJ2-7 | 13 | TRBV19 | ASSPAGGSSYEQY
TRBJ1-6 | 12 | TRBV6-4 | ASSLDRTNSPLH
TRBJ1-5 | 13 | TRBV19 | ASSIMDSGNQPQH
TRBJ1-1 | 12 | TRBV9 | ASRTPGTASEAF
TRBJ2-1 | 13 | TRBV19 | ASSRDFQLQYEQF
TRBJ2-7 | 15 | TRBV5-1 | ASQTGQGASLGGEQY
TRBJ1-2 | 17 | TRBV5-1 | ASSNTKRGGIPFNYGYT
TRBJ2-5 | 11 | TRBV5-8 | ASSQRQKEAQY
TRBJ2-2 | 14 | TRBV7-9 | SSSGLAGGTTGELF
TRBJ1-2 | 13 | TRBV18 | ASSLGTGTGERYT
TRBJ1-1 | 12 | TRBV6-5 | ASSGTGSATEAF
TRBJ2-2 | 13 | TRBV9 | ASSEQGRSTGELF
TRBJ1-1 | 13 | TRBV5-1 | ASSFVGGGTTEAF
TRBJ1-5 | 15 | TRBV2 | ASSEGDRGYSNQPQH
TRBJ2-5 | 13 | TRBV6-5 | ARTGERVCQETQY
TRBJ2-1 | 15 | TRBV4-1 | ASSQDSARSSYNEQF
TRBJ2-1 | 13 | TRBV30 | AWRAVGQGGNEQF
TRBJ1-2 | 15 | TRBV10-3 | AISEFVAGTPNYGYT
TRBJ2-1 | 14 | TRBV19 | ASSILGGTLGNEQF
TRBJ1-4 | 11 | TRBV6-5 | ASSRGRREKLF
TRBJ2-5 | 15 | TRBV4-1 | ASSQVSGGDTRETQY
TRBJ2-1 | 11 | TRBV30 | AWSSTSTNEQF
. | 12 | TRBV7-9 | ASSHRDRPYEQY
TRBJ1-1 | 10 | TRBV27 | AAGQLNTEAF
TRBJ2-7 | 13 | TRBV5-1 | ASSLLKGSRYEQY
TRBJ1-6 | 13 | TRBV5-1 | ASSLQTGDNSPLH
TRBJ2-7 | 12 | TRBV7-9 | SSSLTGDGYEQY
TRBJ2-3 | 13 | TRBV11-2 | ASSLGAGSTDTQY
TRBJ1-3 | 10 | TRBV29-1 | SVEQGGNTIY
TRBJ2-1 | 9 | TRBV27 | ASRYGDEQF
TRBJ1-4 | 15 | TRBV11-2 | ASSPRGRGAPNEKLF
TRBJ2-7 | 13 | TRBV18 | ASSPGRTRIYEQY
TRBJ2-7 | 11 | TRBV11-2 | ASSLGLQNEQY
TRBJ2-1 | 15 | TRBV5-1 | ASSLPSGDLSYNEQF
TRBJ1-2 | 13 | TRBV19 | ASSLNRDSVYGYT
TRBJ2-1 | 16 | TRBV29-1 | SVDRYREASSSYNEQF
TRBJ1-1 | 11 | TRBV6-4 | ASSDSLGTVAF
TRBJ1-4 | 13 | TRBV30 | AWSVANRGNEKLF
TRBJ2-5 | 13 | TRBV7-6 | ASSLARGSQETQY
TRBJ2-1 | 17 | TRBV30 | AWSPTSGLNLASYNEQF
TRBJ2-5 | 11 | TRBV7-6 | ASRSRSQETQY
TRBJ1-1 | 12 | TRBV27 | ASSLTRATTEAF
TRBJ2-1 | 16 | TRBV5-1 | ASSLGLAGTSGYNEQF
TRBJ2-3 | 14 | TRBV2 | ASSALGGGRTDTQY
TRBJ2-1 | 13 | TRBV5-4 | ASSSSPTGYNEQF
TRBJ1-5 | 12 | TRBV6-1 | ASIDRGAGQPQH
TRBJ2-7 | 9 | TRBV10-3 | AISEPGEQY
TRBJ2-7 | 13 | TRBV5-1 | ASSPWTGGSYEQY
TRBJ2-7 | 14 | TRBV18 | ASSPILAGGFYEQY